The 4 T cell receptor beta chains reported below all come from one sample, sequenced in a study of shared clonotypes between healthy human individuals. Using immunoSEQ multiplex PCR, the repertoire was profiled, and TCRdb retains in-frame clones only, with some absent. The sample contains more than 500,000 clones, 90% to 96% of which appear only once. The specimen sequenced was naive CD4+ T cells sorted from blood. The subset is: CD45RA+ positively selected. These receptor sequences come from a woman between 25 and 40 years old in good health.

V and J are TRBV4-2 and TRBJ2-3; TRBD2 matches 8 bases. Germline trimming cut 0 bases from V and 0 bases from J; bases unmatched to any gene: 2. Germline loops: CDR1 LGHNA, CDR2 YNFKEQ. The CDR3 has 16 amino acids. The CDR3 loop is CASSQEASGSTDTQYF. In nucleotides, the CDR3 is TGTGCCAGCAGCCAAGAAGCTAGCGGGAGCACAGATACGCAGTATTTT.

The chain employs TRBV6-5 and TRBJ2-1; 7 nucleotides agree with TRBD1. Trimming at V came to 6 bases and at J to 6 bases, leaving 5 bases not matched to a gene. The CDR3 covers 13 residues. Germline-derived CDR1 and CDR2 are MNHEY and SVGAGI. The CDR3 nucleotides read TGTGCCAGCAGAAGGGGGCCCCTCAATGAGCAGTTCTTC. Amino acids: CASRRGPLNEQFF.

This chain joins TRBV28 and TRBJ1-4; D is unresolved. The CDR3 spans 14 residues. Trimming took off 6 bases at V and 8 bases at J, with 16 bases between the two ends. Germline loops: CDR1 MDHEN, CDR2 SYDVKM. The CDR3 nucleotides are TGTGCCAGCAGCCCTCCCCTGGCCAGAGAAAAACTGTTTTTT. It codes for CASSPPLAREKLFF.

The chain combines TRBV5-8 with TRBJ2-5; D not certain. The CDR3 runs 19 residues. The V gene's germline CDR1 is SGHTS and CDR2 YDEGEE. V gave up 2 bases and J gave up 4 bases, with 27 bases separating them. This chain's CDR3 is CASSLTGLISQPRRETQYF. For the CDR3, the DNA is TGTGCCAGCAGCTTAACCGGTTTGATAAGTCAACCCCGGAGAGAGACCCAGTACTTC.